This T cell receptor (beta chain) comes out of a study of blood T cell repertoires in COVID-19. Method: immunoSEQ multiplex PCR; TCRdb's copy keeps in-frame clones and lacks some. The sample gives over 55,000 clones, about four fifths of which show up once; over 4.5% is in the top ten. V lost 3 bases and J lost 4, with 10 bases in between. The CDR3 loop spans 13 amino acids. CDR1 is SEHNR, CDR2 FQNEAQ, per germline (reference sequence). Specimen: peripheral blood. The clonotype comes from a man in his fifties with active COVID-19. The rearrangement joins TRBV7-9 to TRBJ2-7; D might be TRBD2 (6 bases). Written as DNA, the CDR3 is TGTGCCAGCAGCTTTAATAGCGGATACGAGCAGTACTTC. Residues: CASSFNSGYEQYF.